This T cell receptor delta chain was recorded in a study of γδ T cells in repeated Plasmodium falciparum infection (dated by TCRdb to the early 2020s). As for the study more broadly: Malian children exposed to intense seasonal malaria transmission were enrolled in the natural-infection arm and compared with Australian children matched for age and gender. Four controlled human malaria infections were administered to about five malaria-naive U.S. adults over around 600 days by bites from P. falciparum NF54-infected Anopheles stephensi mosquitoes. Samples from controlled-infection subjects were taken at baseline, right before selected infections, and 21 days after each infection. Malian gammadelta TCR repertoires were analysed cross-sectionally in periods with no transmission and longitudinally across episodes of acute febrile malaria. The study examined how repeated Plasmodium falciparum infection shapes the human gammadelta T cell repertoire, using natural infection in Mali and controlled human malaria infection.

Library preparation used multiplex PCR. TCRdb lists the instrument as Illumina MiSeq. From each sorted gammadelta T cell sample, both TCR gamma (TRG) and TCR delta (TRD) chains were sequenced. From the authors' description of their analysis: The repertoire analyses drew on clonotype tree plots, the accumulated frequency of the top 20 clonotypes, and diversity index (DI) and D75 metrics. TCRdb called clones anew from the public reads via CATT; matching DNA rows were later pooled. The V and J calls and clone size are TCRdb's, not the authors'. This sample is represented by about 89,000 delta-chain clones; more than 1.4% of them were singletons. The ten largest clones capture under 9.5% of the sample. In regard to this clone: Its antigen is still unknown. This probably arose from a read error, given a far larger clone one base away. This sample includes further DNA sequences coding for the same CDR3.

Results and caveats for the whole study, not just this receptor: Analysis of inter-individual variability in gammadelta T cell responses was limited by the small size of the controlled-infection cohort. In Vdelta2-negative gammadelta TCR repertoires, which were largely Vdelta1+, repeated controlled infections appeared to drive waves of new clonotype selection. The Malian cohort was drawn from a small rural village made up mostly of one ethnic group, which limits generalizability. Compared with the repertoires of Australian children, the Vdelta2-negative gammadelta TCR repertoires of Malian children appeared more clonally expanded, less diverse and less shared. Vgamma9/Vdelta2+ TCR repertoires showed a highly stable polyclonal repertoire over time and infection, with many inter-individual overlapping TCRgamma sequences.

For bulk TCR repertoire analysis, Vgamma9/Vdelta2+ and Vdelta2-negative gammadelta T cell populations were isolated by flow sorting from peripheral blood mononuclear cells. The junction carries 16 bases between V and J, which are trimmed by 2 bases and 4 bases respectively. CDR1 and CDR2 (GEAIGNYY, EKD) derive from the germline V gene. The CDR3 runs 16 residues from the cysteine to the phenylalanine. Only CDR3 DNA is held: 48 bases, read in frame from base 1. Sequencing used gamma-delta T cells from blood. This clonotype was sampled from a pool of human donors (malaria-infected and uninfected, not separated). The sequence joins TRDV2 to TRDJ2, with no D gene named confidently. The J gene, missing from TCRdb, was assigned here through DNA to germline matching. The nucleotides read TGTGCCTGTGACATAATTGGAGTGGGAGAGACAGCACAACTCTTCTTT. Its coded protein is CACDIIGVGETAQLFF.